The clone carrying this TCR beta chain occurred a few times. Its specificity is not known. This specimen belongs to a study of vaccination and CD4 T cells after COVID-19. The wider study: The study drew post-COVID samples a median around 100 days after diagnosis (range 35 to 161). In culture, cells were exposed to overlapping spike peptides from SARS-CoV-2, HCoV-NL63, HCoV-OC43 and HCoV-229E.

Study outcomes and limitations: Median about 86% of reactive clones detected in convalescent patients emerged only post-vaccination.

Treatment specified: roughly ten-day PBMC culture with coronavirus spike peptide pools or control peptides (ViraFEST assay). CDR3 length equals 16 residues. Sequenced with the Oncomine TCR Beta short-read assay was DNA taken from cultured CD4+ T cells. TCRdb fed the PCR reads into MiXCR, producing one record per CDR3 protein. The sample lists approximately 18,000 distinct CDR3 sequences, less than 30% occurring once. J is TRBJ2-5 and V is TRBV21-1; the D segment call TRBD1 is taken from the table without a DNA check. TRBV21-1 is reported as a pseudogene. The TCR comes from a human donor with COVID-19. The sequenced material came from cultured CD4+ T cells from blood. The CDR3 bases are TGTGCCAGTAGCCTGGAGGGACAGGGGAATCAAGAGACCCAGTACTTC. Encoded protein: CASSLEGQGNQETQYF.